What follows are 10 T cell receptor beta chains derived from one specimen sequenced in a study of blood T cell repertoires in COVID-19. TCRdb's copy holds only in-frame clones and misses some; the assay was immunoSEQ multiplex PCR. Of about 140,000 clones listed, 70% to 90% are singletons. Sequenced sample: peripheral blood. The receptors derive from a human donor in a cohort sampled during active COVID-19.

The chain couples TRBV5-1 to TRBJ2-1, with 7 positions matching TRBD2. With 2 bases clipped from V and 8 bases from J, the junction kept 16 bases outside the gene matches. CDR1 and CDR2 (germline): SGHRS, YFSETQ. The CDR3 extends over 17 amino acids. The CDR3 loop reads CASSFTALGGSGDEQFF. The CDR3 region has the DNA TGCGCCAGCAGCTTCACCGCACTGGGCGGGAGTGGAGATGAGCAGTTCTTC.

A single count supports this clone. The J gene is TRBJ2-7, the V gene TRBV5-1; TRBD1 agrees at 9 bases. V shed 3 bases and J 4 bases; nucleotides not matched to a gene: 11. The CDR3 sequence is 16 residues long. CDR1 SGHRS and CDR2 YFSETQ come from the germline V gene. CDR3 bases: TGCGCCAGCAGCTCTACACCCGGGACAGGGATTTACGAGCAGTACTTC. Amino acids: CASSSTPGTGIYEQYF.

For the CDR3, the DNA is TGTGCCAGCAGCTTAGACGGGGGGGCGAGAACCGGGGAGCTGTTTTTT. This encodes CASSLDGGARTGELFF. V and J are TRBV7-2 and TRBJ2-2, with TRBD2 matching 8 bases. The CDR3 sequence is 16 residues long. Germline trimming cut 1 base from V and 5 bases from J; bases unmatched to any gene: 6. The V gene's germline CDR1 is SGHTA and CDR2 FQGNSA.

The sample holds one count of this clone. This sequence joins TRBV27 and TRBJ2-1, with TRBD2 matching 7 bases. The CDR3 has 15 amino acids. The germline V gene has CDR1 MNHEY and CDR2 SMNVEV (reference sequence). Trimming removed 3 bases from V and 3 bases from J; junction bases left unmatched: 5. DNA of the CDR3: TGTGCCAGCAGTTTTAAGAGCGGGAACTACAATGAGCAGTTCTTC. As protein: CASSFKSGNYNEQFF.

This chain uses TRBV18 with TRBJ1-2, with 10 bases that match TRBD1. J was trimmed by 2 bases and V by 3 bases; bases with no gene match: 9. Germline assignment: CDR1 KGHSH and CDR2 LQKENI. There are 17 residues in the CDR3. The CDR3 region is CASSPRRDRGPNYGYTF. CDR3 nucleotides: TGTGCCAGCTCACCCCGGAGGGACAGGGGCCCCAACTATGGCTACACCTTC.

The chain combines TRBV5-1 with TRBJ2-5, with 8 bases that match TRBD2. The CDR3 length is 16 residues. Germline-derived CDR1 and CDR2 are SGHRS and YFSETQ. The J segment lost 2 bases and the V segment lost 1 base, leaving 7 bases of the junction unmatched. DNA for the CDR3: TGCGCCAGCAGCTTGTATGGGGTAGCGGGGCAAGAGACCCAGTACTTC. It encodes CASSLYGVAGQETQYF.

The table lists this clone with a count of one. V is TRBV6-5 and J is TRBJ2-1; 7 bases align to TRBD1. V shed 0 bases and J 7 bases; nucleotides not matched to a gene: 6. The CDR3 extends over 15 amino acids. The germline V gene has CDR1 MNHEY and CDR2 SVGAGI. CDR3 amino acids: CASSYSTGVGNEQFF. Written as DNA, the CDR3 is TGTGCCAGCAGTTACTCTACAGGGGTAGGAAATGAGCAGTTCTTC.

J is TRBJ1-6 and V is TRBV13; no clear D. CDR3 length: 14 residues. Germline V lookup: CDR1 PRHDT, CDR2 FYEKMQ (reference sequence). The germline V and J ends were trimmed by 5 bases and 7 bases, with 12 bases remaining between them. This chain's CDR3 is CASSPRTINSPLHF. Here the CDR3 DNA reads TGTGCCAGCAGCCCCCGGACTATAAATTCACCCCTCCACTTT.

The CDR3 here is CASSLQGAGNEQFF. The CDR3 bases are TGTGCCAGCAGTTTACAGGGGGCGGGAAATGAGCAGTTCTTC. The J gene is TRBJ2-1, the V gene TRBV28; 8 nucleotides line up with TRBD1. CDR3 size: 14 residues. Germline trimming cut 2 bases from V and 7 bases from J; bases unmatched to any gene: 4. Germline V gene sequence: CDR1 MDHEN, CDR2 SYDVKM. Drawing the rest from reference TRBV28 and TRBJ2-1, the complete variable domain is DVKVTQSSRYLVKRTGEKVFLECVQDMDHENMFWYRQDPGLGLRLIYFSYDVKMKEKGDIPEGYSVSREKKERFSLILESASTNQTSMYLCASSLQGAGNEQFFGPGTRLTVL.

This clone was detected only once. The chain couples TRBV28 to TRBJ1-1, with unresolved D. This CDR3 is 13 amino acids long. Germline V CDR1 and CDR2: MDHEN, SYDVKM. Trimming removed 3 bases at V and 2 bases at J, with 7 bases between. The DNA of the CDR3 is TGTGCCAGCAGTTTTCGGGTCAACACTGAAGCTTTCTTT. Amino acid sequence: CASSFRVNTEAFF.